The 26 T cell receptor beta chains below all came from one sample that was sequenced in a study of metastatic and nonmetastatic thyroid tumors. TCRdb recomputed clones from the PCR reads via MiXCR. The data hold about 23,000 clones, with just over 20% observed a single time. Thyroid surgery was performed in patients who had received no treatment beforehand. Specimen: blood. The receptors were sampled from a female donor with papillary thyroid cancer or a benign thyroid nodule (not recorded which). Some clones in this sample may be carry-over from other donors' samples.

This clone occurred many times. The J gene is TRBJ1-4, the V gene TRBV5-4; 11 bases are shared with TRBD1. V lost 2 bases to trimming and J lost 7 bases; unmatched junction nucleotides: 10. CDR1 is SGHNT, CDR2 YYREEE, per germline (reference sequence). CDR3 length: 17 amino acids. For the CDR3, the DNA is TGTGCCAGCAGCTTAGGCGGGACAGGGGGGGAAAGTGAAAAACTGTTTTTT. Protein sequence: CASSLGGTGGESEKLFF.

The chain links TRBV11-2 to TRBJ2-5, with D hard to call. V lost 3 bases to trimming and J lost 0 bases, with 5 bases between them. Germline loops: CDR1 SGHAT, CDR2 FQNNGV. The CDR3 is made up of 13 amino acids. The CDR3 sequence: CASSLMYQETQYF. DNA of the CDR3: TGTGCCAGCAGCTTGATGTACCAAGAGACCCAGTACTTC.

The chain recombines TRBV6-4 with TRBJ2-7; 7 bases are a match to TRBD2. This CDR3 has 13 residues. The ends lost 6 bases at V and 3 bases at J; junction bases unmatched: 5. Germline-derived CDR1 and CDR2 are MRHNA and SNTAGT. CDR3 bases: TGTGCCAGCAGCGGGGGGTCTTACTACGAGCAGTACTTC. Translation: CASSGGSYYEQYF.

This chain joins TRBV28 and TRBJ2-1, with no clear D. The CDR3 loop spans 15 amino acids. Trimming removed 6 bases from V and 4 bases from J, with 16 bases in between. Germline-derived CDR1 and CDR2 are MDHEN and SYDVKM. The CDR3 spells CASSFRVTTYNEQFF. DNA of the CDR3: TGTGCCAGCAGCTTTAGGGTAACAACGTACAATGAGCAGTTCTTC.

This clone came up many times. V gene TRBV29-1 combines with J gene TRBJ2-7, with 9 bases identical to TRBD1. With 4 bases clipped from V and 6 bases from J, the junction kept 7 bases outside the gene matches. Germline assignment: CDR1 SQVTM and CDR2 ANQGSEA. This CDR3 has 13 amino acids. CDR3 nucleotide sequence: TGCAGCGTTGCATGGGGACAGGGCTTCGAGCAGTACTTC. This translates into CSVAWGQGFEQYF.

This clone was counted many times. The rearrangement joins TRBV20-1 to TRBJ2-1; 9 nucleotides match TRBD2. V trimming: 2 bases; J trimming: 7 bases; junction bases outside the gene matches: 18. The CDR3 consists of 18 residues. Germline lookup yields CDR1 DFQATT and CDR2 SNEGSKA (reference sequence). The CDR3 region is CSARPGLAPVDTRNEQFF. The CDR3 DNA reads TGCAGTGCTAGACCGGGACTAGCCCCTGTGGACACTAGGAATGAGCAGTTCTTC.

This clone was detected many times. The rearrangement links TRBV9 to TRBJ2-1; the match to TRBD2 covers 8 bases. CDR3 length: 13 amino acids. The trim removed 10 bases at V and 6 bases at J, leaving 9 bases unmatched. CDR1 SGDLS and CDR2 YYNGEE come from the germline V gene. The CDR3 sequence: CAWAGTRGNEQFF. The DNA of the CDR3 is TGTGCCTGGGCCGGGACTAGAGGCAATGAGCAGTTCTTC.

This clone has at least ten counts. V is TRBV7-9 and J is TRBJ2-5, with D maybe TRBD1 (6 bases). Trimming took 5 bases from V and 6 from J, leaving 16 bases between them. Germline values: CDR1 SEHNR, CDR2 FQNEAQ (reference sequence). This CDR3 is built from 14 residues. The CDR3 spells CASSHSQGRKTQYF. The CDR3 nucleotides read TGTGCCAGCAGCCACTCACAGGGTAGGAAGACCCAGTACTTC.

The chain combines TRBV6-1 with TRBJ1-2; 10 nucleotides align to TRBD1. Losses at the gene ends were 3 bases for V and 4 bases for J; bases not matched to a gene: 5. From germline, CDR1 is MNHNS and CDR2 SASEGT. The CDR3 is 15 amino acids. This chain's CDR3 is CASSDGTGESYGYTF. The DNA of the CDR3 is TGTGCCAGCAGTGACGGGACAGGGGAGTCCTATGGCTACACCTTC.

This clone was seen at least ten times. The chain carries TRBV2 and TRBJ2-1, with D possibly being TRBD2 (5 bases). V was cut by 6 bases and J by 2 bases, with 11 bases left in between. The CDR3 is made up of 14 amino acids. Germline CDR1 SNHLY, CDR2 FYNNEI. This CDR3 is CASREGAPYNEQFF. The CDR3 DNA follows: TGTGCCAGCAGAGAGGGAGCGCCCTACAATGAGCAGTTCTTC.

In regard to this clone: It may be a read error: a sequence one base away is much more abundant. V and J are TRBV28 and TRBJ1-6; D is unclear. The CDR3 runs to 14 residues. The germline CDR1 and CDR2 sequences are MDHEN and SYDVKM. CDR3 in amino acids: CASNSLPYNTPLHF. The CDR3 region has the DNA TGTGCCAGCAACAGTCTGCCCTATAATACACCCCTCCACTTT.

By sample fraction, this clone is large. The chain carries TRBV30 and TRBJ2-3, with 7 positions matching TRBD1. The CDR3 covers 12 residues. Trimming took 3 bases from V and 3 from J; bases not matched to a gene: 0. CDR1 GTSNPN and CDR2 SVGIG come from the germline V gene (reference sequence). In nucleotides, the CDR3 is TGTGCCTGGAGCAGGGGGACAGATACGCAGTATTTT. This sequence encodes CAWSRGTDTQYF. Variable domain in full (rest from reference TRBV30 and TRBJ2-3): SQTIHQWPATLVQPVGSPLSLECTVEGTSNPNLYWYRQAAGRGLQLLFYSVGIGQISSEVPQNLSASRPQDRQFILSSKKLLLSDSGFYLCAWSRGTDTQYFGPGTRLTVL.

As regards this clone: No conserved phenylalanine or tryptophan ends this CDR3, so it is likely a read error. The CDR3 sequence: CAWSRGRNYEQYL. As DNA, the CDR3 is TGTGCCTGGAGTCGCGGCAGGAATTACGAGCAGTACCTC. V is TRBV30 and J is TRBJ2-7; D not certain. From germline, CDR1 is GTSNPN and CDR2 SVGIG (reference sequence). The CDR3 totals 13 residues. Trimming pared 2 bases from V and 4 bases from J, leaving 12 bases between.

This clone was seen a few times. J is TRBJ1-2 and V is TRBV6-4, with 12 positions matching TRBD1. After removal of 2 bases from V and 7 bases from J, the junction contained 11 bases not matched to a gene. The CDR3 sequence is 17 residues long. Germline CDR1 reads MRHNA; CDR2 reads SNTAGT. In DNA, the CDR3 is TGTGCCAGCAGTGACGGTTCCGGGACAGGGGGCAGCGGTGGCTACACCTTC. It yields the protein CASSDGSGTGGSGGYTF.

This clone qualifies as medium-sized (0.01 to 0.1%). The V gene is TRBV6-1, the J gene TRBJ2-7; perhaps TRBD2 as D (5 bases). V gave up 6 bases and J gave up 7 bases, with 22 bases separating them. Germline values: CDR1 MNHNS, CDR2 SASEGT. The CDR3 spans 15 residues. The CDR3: CASSQGLGLPGEQYF. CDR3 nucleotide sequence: TGTGCCAGCAGCCAAGGGTTAGGGCTCCCGGGGGAGCAGTACTTC.

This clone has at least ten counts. CDR3 bases: TGTGCCAGCAGTTTATCTCGGGGGAGGGCCTTGGGGCAGTTCTTC. It is translated as CASSLSRGRALGQFF. The rearrangement links TRBV27 to TRBJ2-1; TRBD2 agrees at 7 bases. The V gene end was trimmed by 0 bases and the J gene end by 12 bases; junction bases not matched to a gene: 11. The CDR3 is made up of 15 amino acids. The germline V gene has CDR1 MNHEY and CDR2 SMNVEV (reference sequence).

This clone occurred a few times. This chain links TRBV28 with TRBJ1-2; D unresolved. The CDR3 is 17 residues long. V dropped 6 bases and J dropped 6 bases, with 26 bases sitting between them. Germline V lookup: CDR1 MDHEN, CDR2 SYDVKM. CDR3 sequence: CASSLIRTGAPSHGYTF. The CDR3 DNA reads TGTGCCAGCAGCCTTATCCGGACCGGAGCTCCATCACATGGCTACACCTTC.

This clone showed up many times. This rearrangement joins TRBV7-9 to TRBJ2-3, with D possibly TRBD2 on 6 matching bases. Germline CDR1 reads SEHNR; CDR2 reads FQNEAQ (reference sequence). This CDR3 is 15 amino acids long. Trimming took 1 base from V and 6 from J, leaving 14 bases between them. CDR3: CASSLGMPGADTQYF. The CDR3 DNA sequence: TGTGCCAGCAGCTTAGGTATGCCGGGAGCGGATACGCAGTATTTT.

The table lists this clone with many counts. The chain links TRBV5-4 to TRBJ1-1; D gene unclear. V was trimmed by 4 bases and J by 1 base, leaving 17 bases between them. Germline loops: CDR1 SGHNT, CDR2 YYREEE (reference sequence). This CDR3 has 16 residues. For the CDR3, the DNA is TGTGCCAGCAGCCTCGAGGCAGGCCGGGGGAACACTGAAGCTTTCTTT. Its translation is CASSLEAGRGNTEAFF.

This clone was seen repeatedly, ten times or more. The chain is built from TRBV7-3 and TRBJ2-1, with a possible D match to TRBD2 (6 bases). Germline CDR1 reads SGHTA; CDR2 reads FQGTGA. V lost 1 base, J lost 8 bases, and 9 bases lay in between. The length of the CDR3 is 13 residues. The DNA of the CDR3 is TGTGCCAGCAGCTTAAAAGCGGGCGATGAGCAGTTCTTC. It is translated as CASSLKAGDEQFF. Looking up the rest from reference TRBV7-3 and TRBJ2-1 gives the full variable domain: GAGVSQTPSNKVTEKGKYVELRCDPISGHTALYWYRQSLGQGPEFLIYFQGTGAADDSGLPNDRFFAVRPEGSVSTLKIQRTERGDSAVYLCASSLKAGDEQFFGPGTRLTVL.

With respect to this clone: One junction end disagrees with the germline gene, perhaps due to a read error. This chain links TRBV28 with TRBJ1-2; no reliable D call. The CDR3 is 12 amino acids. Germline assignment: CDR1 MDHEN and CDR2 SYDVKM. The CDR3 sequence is CASSVTYYGYTF. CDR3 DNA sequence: TGTGCCAGCAGTGTGACGTATTATGGTTACACCTTC.

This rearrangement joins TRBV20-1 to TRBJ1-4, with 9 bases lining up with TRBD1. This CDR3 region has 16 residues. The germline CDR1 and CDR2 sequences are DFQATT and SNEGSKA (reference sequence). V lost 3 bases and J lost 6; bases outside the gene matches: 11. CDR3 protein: CSASAGTGLPHEKLFF. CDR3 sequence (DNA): TGCAGTGCTAGTGCCGGGACAGGGTTGCCGCATGAAAAACTGTTTTTT.

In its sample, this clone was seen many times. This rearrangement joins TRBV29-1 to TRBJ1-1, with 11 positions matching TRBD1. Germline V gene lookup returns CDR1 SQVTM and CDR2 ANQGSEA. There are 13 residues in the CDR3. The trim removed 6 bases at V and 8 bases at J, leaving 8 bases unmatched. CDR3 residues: CSVASGTGGEAFF. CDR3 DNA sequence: TGCAGCGTCGCTTCCGGGACAGGGGGAGAAGCTTTCTTT.

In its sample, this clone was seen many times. The CDR3 is CASSAGSSGQPQHF. As DNA, the CDR3 is TGTGCCAGCAGTGCCGGATCCTCCGGTCAGCCCCAGCATTTT. The rearrangement joins TRBV27 to TRBJ1-5; D gene unclear. The germline gives CDR1 MNHEY, CDR2 SMNVEV (reference sequence). Trimming pared 5 bases from V and 6 bases from J, leaving 14 bases between. The CDR3 is made up of 14 amino acids.

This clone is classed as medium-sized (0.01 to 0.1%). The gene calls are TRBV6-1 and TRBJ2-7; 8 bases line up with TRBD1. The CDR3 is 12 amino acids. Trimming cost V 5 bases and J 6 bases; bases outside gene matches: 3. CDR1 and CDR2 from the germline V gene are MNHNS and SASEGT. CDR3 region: CASSLDRVEQYF. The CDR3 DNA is TGTGCCAGCAGTTTGGACAGGGTCGAGCAGTACTTC.

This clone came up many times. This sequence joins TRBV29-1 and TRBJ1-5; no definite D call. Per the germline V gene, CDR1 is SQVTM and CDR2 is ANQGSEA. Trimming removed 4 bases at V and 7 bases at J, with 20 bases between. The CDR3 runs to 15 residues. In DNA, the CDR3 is TGCAGCGTTGGGCTAGGGCAGGCCCCCGGGCAGCCCCAGCATTTT. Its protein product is CSVGLGQAPGQPQHF.